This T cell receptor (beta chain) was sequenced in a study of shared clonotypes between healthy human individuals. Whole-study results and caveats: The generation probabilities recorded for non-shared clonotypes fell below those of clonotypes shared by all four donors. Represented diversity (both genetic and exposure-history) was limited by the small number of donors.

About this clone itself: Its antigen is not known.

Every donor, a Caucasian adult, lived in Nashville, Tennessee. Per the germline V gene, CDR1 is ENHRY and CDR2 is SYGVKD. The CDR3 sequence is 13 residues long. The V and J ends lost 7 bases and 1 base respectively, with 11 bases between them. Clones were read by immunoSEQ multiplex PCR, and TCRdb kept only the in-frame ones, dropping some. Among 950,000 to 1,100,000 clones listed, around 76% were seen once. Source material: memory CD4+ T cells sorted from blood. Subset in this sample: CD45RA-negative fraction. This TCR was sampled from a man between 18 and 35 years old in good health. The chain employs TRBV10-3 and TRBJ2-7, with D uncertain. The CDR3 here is CAITPGTSYEQYF. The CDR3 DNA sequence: TGTGCCATCACTCCGGGCACGTCCTACGAGCAGTACTTC.